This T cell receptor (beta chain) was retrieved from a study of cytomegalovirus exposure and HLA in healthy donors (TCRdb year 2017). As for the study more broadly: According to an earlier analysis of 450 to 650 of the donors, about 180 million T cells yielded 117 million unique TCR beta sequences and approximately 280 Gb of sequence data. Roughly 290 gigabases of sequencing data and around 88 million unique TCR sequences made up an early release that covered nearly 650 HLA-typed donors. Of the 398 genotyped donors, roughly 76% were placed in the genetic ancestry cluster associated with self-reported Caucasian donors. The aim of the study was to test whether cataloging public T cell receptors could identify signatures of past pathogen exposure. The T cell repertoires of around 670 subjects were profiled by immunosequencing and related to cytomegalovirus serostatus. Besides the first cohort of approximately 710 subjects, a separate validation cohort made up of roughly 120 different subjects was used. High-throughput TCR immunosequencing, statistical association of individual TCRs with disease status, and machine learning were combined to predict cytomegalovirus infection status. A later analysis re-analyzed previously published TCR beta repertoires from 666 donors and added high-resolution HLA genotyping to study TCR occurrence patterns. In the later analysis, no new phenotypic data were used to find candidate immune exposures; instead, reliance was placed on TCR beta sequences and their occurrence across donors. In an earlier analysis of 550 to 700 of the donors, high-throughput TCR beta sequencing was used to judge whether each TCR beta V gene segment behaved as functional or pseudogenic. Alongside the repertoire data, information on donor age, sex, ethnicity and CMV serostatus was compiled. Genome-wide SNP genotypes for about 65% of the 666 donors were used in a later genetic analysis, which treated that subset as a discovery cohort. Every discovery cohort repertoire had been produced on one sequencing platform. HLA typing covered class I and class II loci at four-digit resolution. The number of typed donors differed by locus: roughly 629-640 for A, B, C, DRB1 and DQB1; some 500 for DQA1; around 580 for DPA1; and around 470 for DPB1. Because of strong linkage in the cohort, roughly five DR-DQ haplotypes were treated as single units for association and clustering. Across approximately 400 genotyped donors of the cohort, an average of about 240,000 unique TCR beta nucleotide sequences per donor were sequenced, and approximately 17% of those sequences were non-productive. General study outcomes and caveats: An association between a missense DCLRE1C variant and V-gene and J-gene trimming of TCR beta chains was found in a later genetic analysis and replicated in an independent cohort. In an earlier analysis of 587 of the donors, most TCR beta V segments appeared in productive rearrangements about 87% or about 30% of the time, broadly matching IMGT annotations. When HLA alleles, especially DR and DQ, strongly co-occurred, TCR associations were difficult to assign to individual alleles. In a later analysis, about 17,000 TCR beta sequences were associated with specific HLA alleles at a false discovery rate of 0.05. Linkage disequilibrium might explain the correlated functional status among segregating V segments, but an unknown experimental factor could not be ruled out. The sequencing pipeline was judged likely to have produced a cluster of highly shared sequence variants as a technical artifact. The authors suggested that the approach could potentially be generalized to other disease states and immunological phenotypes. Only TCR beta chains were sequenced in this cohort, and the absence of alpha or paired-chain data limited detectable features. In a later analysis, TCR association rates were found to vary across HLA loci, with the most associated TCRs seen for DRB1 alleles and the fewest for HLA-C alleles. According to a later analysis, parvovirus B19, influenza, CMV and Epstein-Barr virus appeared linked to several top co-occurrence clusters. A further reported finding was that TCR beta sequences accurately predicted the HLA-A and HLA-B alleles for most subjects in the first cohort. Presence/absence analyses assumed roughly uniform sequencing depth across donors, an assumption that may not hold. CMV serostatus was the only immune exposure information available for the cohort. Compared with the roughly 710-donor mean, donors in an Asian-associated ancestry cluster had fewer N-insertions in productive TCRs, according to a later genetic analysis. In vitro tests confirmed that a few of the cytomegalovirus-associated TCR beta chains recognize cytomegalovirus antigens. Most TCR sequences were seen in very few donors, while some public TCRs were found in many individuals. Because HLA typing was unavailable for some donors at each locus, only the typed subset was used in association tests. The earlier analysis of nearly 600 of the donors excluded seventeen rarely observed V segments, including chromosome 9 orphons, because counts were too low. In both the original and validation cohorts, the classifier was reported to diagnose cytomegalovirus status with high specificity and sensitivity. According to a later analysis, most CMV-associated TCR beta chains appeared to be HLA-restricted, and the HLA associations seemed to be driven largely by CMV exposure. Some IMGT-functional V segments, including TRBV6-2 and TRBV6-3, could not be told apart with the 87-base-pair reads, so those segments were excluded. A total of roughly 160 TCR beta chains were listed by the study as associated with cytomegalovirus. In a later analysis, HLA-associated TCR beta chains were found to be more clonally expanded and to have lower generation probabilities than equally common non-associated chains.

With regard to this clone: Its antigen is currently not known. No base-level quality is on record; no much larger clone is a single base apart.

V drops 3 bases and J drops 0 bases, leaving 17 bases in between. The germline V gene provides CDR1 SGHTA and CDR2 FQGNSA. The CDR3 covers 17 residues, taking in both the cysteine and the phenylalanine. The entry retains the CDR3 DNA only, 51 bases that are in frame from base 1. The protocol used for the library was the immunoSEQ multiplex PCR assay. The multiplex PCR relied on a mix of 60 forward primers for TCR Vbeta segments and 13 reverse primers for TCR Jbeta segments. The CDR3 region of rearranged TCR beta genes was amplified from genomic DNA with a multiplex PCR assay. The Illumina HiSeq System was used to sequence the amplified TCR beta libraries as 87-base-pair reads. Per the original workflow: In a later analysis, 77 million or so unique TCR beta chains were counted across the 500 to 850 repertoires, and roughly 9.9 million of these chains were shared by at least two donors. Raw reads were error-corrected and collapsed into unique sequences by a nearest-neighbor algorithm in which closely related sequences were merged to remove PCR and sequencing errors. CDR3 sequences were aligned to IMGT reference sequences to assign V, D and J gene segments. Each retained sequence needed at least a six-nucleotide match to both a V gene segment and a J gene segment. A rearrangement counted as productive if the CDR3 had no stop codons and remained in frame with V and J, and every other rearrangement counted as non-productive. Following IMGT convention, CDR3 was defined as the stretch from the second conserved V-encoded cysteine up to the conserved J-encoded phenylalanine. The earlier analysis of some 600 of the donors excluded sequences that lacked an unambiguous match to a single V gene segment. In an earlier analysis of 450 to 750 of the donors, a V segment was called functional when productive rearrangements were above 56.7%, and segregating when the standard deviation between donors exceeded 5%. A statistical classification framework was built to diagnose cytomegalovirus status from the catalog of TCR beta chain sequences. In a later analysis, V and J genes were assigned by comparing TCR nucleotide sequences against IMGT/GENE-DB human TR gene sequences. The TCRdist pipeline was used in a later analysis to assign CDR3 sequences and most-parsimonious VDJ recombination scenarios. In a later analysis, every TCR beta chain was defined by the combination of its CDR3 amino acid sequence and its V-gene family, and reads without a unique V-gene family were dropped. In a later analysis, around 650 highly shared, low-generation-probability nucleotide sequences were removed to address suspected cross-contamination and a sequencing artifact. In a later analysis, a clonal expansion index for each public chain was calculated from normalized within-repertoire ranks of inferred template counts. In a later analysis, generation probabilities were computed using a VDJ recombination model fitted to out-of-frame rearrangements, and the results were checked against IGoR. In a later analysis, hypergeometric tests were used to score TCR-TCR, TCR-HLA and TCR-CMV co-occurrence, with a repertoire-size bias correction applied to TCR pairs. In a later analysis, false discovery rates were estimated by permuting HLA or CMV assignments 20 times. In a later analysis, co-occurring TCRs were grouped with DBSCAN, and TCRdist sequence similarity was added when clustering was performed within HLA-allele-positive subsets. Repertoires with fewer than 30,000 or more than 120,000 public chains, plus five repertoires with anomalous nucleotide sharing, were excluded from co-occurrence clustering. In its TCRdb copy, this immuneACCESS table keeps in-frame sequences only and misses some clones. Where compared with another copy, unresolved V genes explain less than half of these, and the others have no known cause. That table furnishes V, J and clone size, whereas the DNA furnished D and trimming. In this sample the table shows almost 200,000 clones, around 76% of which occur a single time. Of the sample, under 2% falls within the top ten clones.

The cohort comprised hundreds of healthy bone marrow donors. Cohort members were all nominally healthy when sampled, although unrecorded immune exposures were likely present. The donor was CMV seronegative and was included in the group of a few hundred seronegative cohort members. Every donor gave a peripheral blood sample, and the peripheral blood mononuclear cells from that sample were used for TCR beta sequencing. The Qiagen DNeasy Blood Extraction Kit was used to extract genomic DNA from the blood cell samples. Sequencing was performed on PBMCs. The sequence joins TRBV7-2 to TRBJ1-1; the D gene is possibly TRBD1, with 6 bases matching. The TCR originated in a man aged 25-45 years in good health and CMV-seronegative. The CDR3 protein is CASSLSGTPLMNTEAFF. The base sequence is TGTGCCAGCAGCTTGTCCGGGACACCTTTAATGAACACTGAAGCTTTCTTT.